Following are 12 T cell receptor beta chains from one sample sequenced in a study of blood T cell repertoires in COVID-19. TCRdb's table, derived via immunoSEQ multiplex PCR, lists solely in-frame clones and lacks some. The table shows a few hundred thousand clones, with about 90% occurring only once. Sequenced input: peripheral blood. These receptors were taken from a man aged 40-55 years with active or convalescent COVID-19.

The CDR3 coding sequence is TGTGCCAGCAGTTTTACAGGTGATGGCTACACCTTC. It is translated as CASSFTGDGYTF. The rearrangement joins TRBV28 to TRBJ1-2; a possible D gene is TRBD1 (5 bases). Germline loops: CDR1 MDHEN, CDR2 SYDVKM. This CDR3 comprises 12 residues. The V end was cut by 3 bases, the J end by 6 bases, with 8 bases between.

V usage is TRBV28 and J usage is TRBJ2-7, with 7 nucleotides matching TRBD2. In germline, CDR1 is MDHEN, CDR2 SYDVKM. The CDR3 extends over 12 amino acids. J gave up 5 bases and V 8 bases, and 6 bases lay outside the gene matches. CDR3 region: CASGGGWDEQYF. DNA of the CDR3: TGTGCCAGCGGGGGGGGATGGGACGAGCAGTACTTC.

This sequence joins TRBV5-4 and TRBJ1-1; TRBD1 might be the D (6 bases). Deletions cut 2 bases from V and 10 bases from J, with 18 bases between. Per the germline V gene, CDR1 is SGHNT and CDR2 is YYREEE (reference sequence). The length of the CDR3 is 14 residues. The CDR3 sequence is CASSFSGARLTAFF. CDR3 bases: TGTGCCAGCAGCTTTTCAGGGGCTCGCCTCACAGCTTTCTTT.

The J gene is TRBJ1-1, the V gene TRBV5-1; D is undetermined. This CDR3 comprises 15 residues. Trimming took off 6 bases at V and 0 bases at J, with 15 bases between the two ends. The germline gives CDR1 SGHRS, CDR2 YFSETQ. In DNA, the CDR3 is TGCGCCAGCATCGCCAGCGAGGGCATGAACACTGAAGCTTTCTTT. It encodes CASIASEGMNTEAFF.

The chain links TRBV10-3 to TRBJ2-3, with a tentative D call TRBD1 (6 bases). Trimming shortened V by 6 bases and J by 6 bases, and 13 bases separated the two germline ends. Germline-derived CDR1 and CDR2 are ENHRY and SYGVKD. This CDR3 comprises 13 residues. CDR3 nucleotide sequence: TGTGCCATCAGACCAGACAGGAGCGATACGCAGTATTTT. It yields the protein CAIRPDRSDTQYF.

The chain carries TRBV3-1 (or the pseudogene TRBV3-2) and TRBJ1-3; D unresolved. The germline V and J ends were trimmed by 0 bases and 4 bases, with 13 bases remaining between them. CDR1 is LGHDT and CDR2 is YNNKEL in the germline V gene (reference sequence). The CDR3 extends over 16 amino acids. The DNA for the CDR3 is TGTGCCAGCAGCCAAGATTTGGCGGATGCCGGAAACACCATATATTTT. This sequence encodes CASSQDLADAGNTIYF.

The CDR3: CASSPSRDREISPLHF. The CDR3 DNA sequence: TGTGCCAGCTCACCCTCCCGGGACAGGGAGATTTCACCCCTCCACTTT. The chain links TRBV18 to TRBJ1-6; 9 positions match TRBD1. Germline V lookup: CDR1 KGHSH, CDR2 LQKENI. Losses at the gene ends were 3 bases for V and 9 bases for J; bases not matched to a gene: 9. The CDR3 is made up of 16 amino acids.

The J gene is TRBJ1-4, the V gene TRBV3-1 (or the pseudogene TRBV3-2), with 10 nucleotides matching TRBD1. The CDR3 runs 14 residues. Trimming removed 4 bases from V and 8 bases from J; junction bases left unmatched: 4. Germline assignment: CDR1 LGHDT and CDR2 YNNKEL (reference sequence). The CDR3, as DNA: TGTGCCAGCAGCCGGGACAGGGGAGGAGAAAAACTGTTTTTT. Its translation is CASSRDRGGEKLFF.

The gene calls are TRBV5-4 and TRBJ2-3; D might be TRBD2 (6 bases). Trimming removed 0 bases from V and 1 base from J, with 6 bases in between. This CDR3 region has 14 residues. Germline lookup yields CDR1 SGHNT and CDR2 YYREEE (reference sequence). The CDR3 DNA is TGTGCCAGCAGCTTGGCTAGCGGCACAGATACGCAGTATTTT. Its translation: CASSLASGTDTQYF.

The CDR3 protein is CASSTGQGGRVETQYF. CDR3 DNA sequence: TGCGCCAGCAGCACGGGACAGGGAGGAAGAGTGGAGACCCAGTACTTC. The J gene is TRBJ2-5, the V gene TRBV5-1; 9 bases agree with TRBD1. This CDR3 comprises 16 residues. From germline, CDR1 is SGHRS and CDR2 YFSETQ. Trimming at V came to 4 bases and at J to 5 bases, leaving 12 bases not matched to a gene.

The chain recombines TRBV19 with TRBJ1-5, with 8 bases identical to TRBD1. CDR1 LNHDA and CDR2 SQIVND come from the germline V gene (reference sequence). CDR3 length equals 15 residues. The V gene end was trimmed by 5 bases and the J gene end by 6 bases; junction bases not matched to a gene: 9. The CDR3 loop reads CASSPNPGGSQPQHF. Written as DNA, the CDR3 is TGTGCCAGTAGTCCGAACCCAGGGGGCAGTCAGCCCCAGCATTTT.

This clone was picked up one time. The chain couples TRBV15 to TRBJ1-2; 9 bases are a match to TRBD1. The CDR3 has 15 amino acids. V shed 3 bases and J 2 bases; nucleotides not matched to a gene: 4. Germline V lookup: CDR1 LNHNV, CDR2 YYDKDF (reference sequence). The DNA for the CDR3 is TGTGCCACCAGCAGGAGACAGGGGGGGAACTATGGCTACACCTTC. This encodes CATSRRQGGNYGYTF.